This TCR beta chain appears in the sequencing data of a study of blood T cell repertoires in COVID-19. Study-wide background: Samples came from the United States, Italy and Spain, spanning acute and convalescent COVID-19. PBMCs, B-cell-depleted T cells, or T cells were the source of the cDNA or gDNA that made up the material.

As originally analysed: Amplifying reference gene primers gave estimates of nucleated cell counts. Some clones are missing from TCRdb's copy, which holds only in-frame ones; the method was immunoSEQ multiplex PCR. V, J and clone size are taken as reported in that table, and D and trimming were inferred from the DNA itself. The table has some 100,000 clones, approximately 92% seen once. The CDR3 consists of 17 residues. Germline lookup yields CDR1 LNHNV and CDR2 YYDKDF (reference sequence). Trimming cost V 11 bases and J 2 bases; bases outside gene matches: 21. Sequencing was done on a sample of peripheral blood. The sequence was obtained from a man aged 50-60 years with active COVID-19. The chain uses TRBV15 and TRBJ2-7; 7 bases are a match to TRBD2. CDR3 region: CAARANVGRGKAYEQYF. CDR3 bases: TGTGCCGCCCGGGCCAATGTTGGGAGGGGAAAGGCCTACGAGCAGTACTTC. Looking up the rest from reference TRBV15 and TRBJ2-7 gives the full variable domain: DAMVIQNPRYQVTQFGKPVTLSCSQTLNHNVMYWYQQKSSQAPKLLFHYYDKDFNNEADTPDNFQSRRPNTSFCFLDIRSPGLGDTAMYLCAARANVGRGKAYEQYFGPGTRLTVT.